The rows below give T cell receptor beta chains drawn from one sample of a study of neoadjuvant anti-PD-1 for oral cavity cancer. This table comes from immunoSEQ multiplex PCR, and its TCRdb copy is limited to in-frame clones, with some not included. The sample holds approximately 15,000 clones, around 74% seen once. Sequencing was performed on PBMCs, taken after nivolumab (anti-PD-1) treatment. These TCRs come from a person aged 35-79 years with oral cavity squamous cell carcinoma. Both conserved end residues are part of each CDR3. The D gene is left open where the match is weak. Clone size is stated in some rows and not others, as once, few, many or a class when expanded.

J	V	size	D	DNA	CDR3
TRBJ2-7	TRBV6-6	.	TRBD1	TGTGCCAGCAGTTCCCCGGGACAGGGGGCGCGGGAGCAGTACTTC	CASSSPGQGAREQYF
TRBJ2-7	TRBV7-8	few	.	TGTGCCAGCAGTCCGGATGGGGTCTACGAGCAGTACTTC	CASSPDGVYEQYF
TRBJ2-7	TRBV27	.	TRBD1	TGTGCCAGCAGTCCGACAGGGTATTCCTACGAGCAGTACTTC	CASSPTGYSYEQYF
TRBJ1-1	TRBV10-3	.	.	TGTGCCATCACCACTCAGGATAAGAACACTGAAGCTTTCTTT	CAITTQDKNTEAFF
TRBJ2-7	TRBV10-3	once	TRBD2	TGTGCCACCGACCATGGACTAGCGGGAGACGAGCAGTACTTC	CATDHGLAGDEQYF
TRBJ2-2	TRBV10-3	.	.	TGTGCCATCGGTATGAACGGACTAAACACCGGGGAGCTGTTTTTT	CAIGMNGLNTGELFF
TRBJ1-4	TRBV5-6	few	.	TGTGCCAGCAGCTCAGGGATGGGCACTAATGAAAAACTGTTTTTT	CASSSGMGTNEKLFF
TRBJ1-5	TRBV27	.	.	TGTGCCAGCAGTTTGGGGTGGGGTATTCCCCAGCATTTT	CASSLGWGIPQHF
TRBJ2-5	TRBV7-9	.	TRBD1	TGTGCCAGCAGCGGACGGACAGGCCCGGGGGAGACCCAGTACTTC	CASSGRTGPGETQYF
TRBJ1-1	TRBV7-9	.	.	TGTGCCAGCAGCCCCCCCCTGGGCGGGGCAGGCACTGAAGCTTTCTTT	CASSPPLGGAGTEAFF
TRBJ2-2	TRBV7-3	few	.	TGTGCCAGCAGCTCCACGAACACCGGGGAGCTGTTTTTT	CASSSTNTGELFF
TRBJ2-4	TRBV5-1	once	.	TGCGCCAGCAGCTTGGCGAGGGGCCATGGCGAAAACATTCAGTACTTC	CASSLARGHGENIQYF
TRBJ2-3	TRBV7-3	.	.	TGTGCCAGCAGCTTCTACACCACAGATACGCAGTATTTT	CASSFYTTDTQYF
TRBJ1-1	TRBV29-1	.	.	TGCAGCGTTGTTTATTTGAACACTGAAGCTTTCTTT	CSVVYLNTEAFF
TRBJ2-7	TRBV14	.	TRBD2	TGTGCCAGCAGCCTCGGACTAGCGTTCGAGCAGTACTTC	CASSLGLAFEQYF
TRBJ2-7	TRBV10-3	.	.	TGTGCCATCAGTGAGGGGGCGAGCCTCCGCGAGCAGTACTTC	CAISEGASLREQYF
TRBJ1-2	TRBV28	once	.	TGTGCCAGCACCTTGGGGAGCTTGGGCTCTAACTATGGCTACACCTTC	CASTLGSLGSNYGYTF
TRBJ2-3	TRBV6-1	.	TRBD2	TGTGCCAGCAGTGAAGCGCTTCGTCCTAGCGGAAGCACAGATACGCAGTATTTT	CASSEALRPSGSTDTQYF
TRBJ2-2	TRBV28	.	.	TGTGCCAGCAGCGCCGGGATTATAAGCACCGGGGAGCTGTTTTTT	CASSAGIISTGELFF
TRBJ2-7	TRBV7-8	.	TRBD1	TGTGCCAGCAGCTTAGCGACCGGGACAGGGGGCAACTACGAGCAGTACTTC	CASSLATGTGGNYEQYF
TRBJ2-2	TRBV5-5	.	.	TGTGCCAGCAGACCGAGGGGGGCCGGGGAGCTGTTTTTT	CASRPRGAGELFF
TRBJ2-5	TRBV5-6	.	TRBD2	TGTGCCAGCAGCCCGGGACTAGCGGGAGGGGAGACCCAGTACTTC	CASSPGLAGGETQYF
TRBJ2-1	TRBV9	.	TRBD2	TGTGCCAGCAGCACACCGGGACTAGACTACAATGAGCAGTTCTTC	CASSTPGLDYNEQFF
TRBJ2-6	TRBV9	.	.	TGTGCCAGCAGCGTAAGTAATTCTGGGGCCAACGTCCTGACTTTC	CASSVSNSGANVLTF
TRBJ2-1	TRBV5-8	.	.	TGTGCCAGCAGCACGGGACTTACCGTAAAGGGCAATGAGCAGTTCTTC	CASSTGLTVKGNEQFF
TRBJ2-7	TRBV5-1	.	.	TGCGCCAGCAGCTGGGACGCGGGGCTAGCTAACGAGCAGTACTTC	CASSWDAGLANEQYF
TRBJ2-6	TRBV19	.	.	TGTGCCAGTAGAACCGACCGAATGGTCCTGACTTTC	CASRTDRMVLTF
TRBJ1-4	TRBV18	.	TRBD1	TGTGCCAGCTCACCACCGGGACAGGGGAAAGAAAAACTGTTTTTT	CASSPPGQGKEKLFF
TRBJ2-7	TRBV30	.	TRBD1	TGTGCCTGGCTCCGGGACAGGGGCCGCCAGTACTTC	CAWLRDRGRQYF
TRBJ2-2	TRBV30	.	.	TGTGCCTGGGGGCAGGGGATGGGCGGGGAGCTGTTTTTT	CAWGQGMGGELFF
TRBJ2-7	TRBV4-1	.	TRBD2	TGCGCCAGCAGCCAATTTAGGCTAGCGGGAGGCGGGGGGCTCGAGCAGTACTTC	CASSQFRLAGGGGLEQYF
TRBJ2-2	TRBV10-3	few	TRBD2	TGTGCCATCAGTGACTCTAGCGGGAGGGCCGCCGGGGAGCTGTTTTTT	CAISDSSGRAAGELFF
TRBJ2-7	TRBV5-1	.	.	TGCGCCAGCAGGAGGGATCCCTACGAGCAGTACTTC	CASRRDPYEQYF
TRBJ2-1	TRBV10-3	.	TRBD2	TGTGCCATCAGTGAGTCGAGGACTAGCGGGGATGAGCAGTTCTTC	CAISESRTSGDEQFF
TRBJ2-3	TRBV27	.	TRBD2	TGTGCCAGCAGTTCTAATCTAGCGGGATACACAGATACGCAGTATTTT	CASSSNLAGYTDTQYF
TRBJ2-1	TRBV15	.	.	TGTGCCACCAGAACTACCGTCGGCGAGCAGTTCTTC	CATRTTVGEQFF
TRBJ1-2	TRBV28	.	.	TGTGCCAGCAGCTCTGTCTATGGCTACACCTTC	CASSSVYGYTF
TRBJ1-1	TRBV30	few	TRBD1	TGTGCCTGGAGTTGGACAGGGTCCATGAACACTGAAGCTTTCTTT	CAWSWTGSMNTEAFF
TRBJ1-4	TRBV6-1	.	.	TGTGCCAGCAGGACAGTTTTTCCTAATGAAAAACTGTTTTTT	CASRTVFPNEKLFF
TRBJ2-1	TRBV29-1	.	TRBD2	TGCAGCGTTGACGCTATTTTCAAGCGGGGGGGTTCCTACAATGAGCAGTTCTTC	CSVDAIFKRGGSYNEQFF
TRBJ1-5	TRBV27	.	.	TGTGCCAGCAGTTTCCTGGCAGGTATAAGCAATCAGCCCCAGCATTTT	CASSFLAGISNQPQHF
TRBJ1-1	TRBV4-1	.	TRBD1	TGCGCCAGCAGCCAATTAAGGGGGACAGGGACCATGAACACTGAAGCTTTCTTT	CASSQLRGTGTMNTEAFF
TRBJ2-1	TRBV5-1	.	TRBD2	TGCGCCAGCAGCTTGGTTCGACTAGCGGGGTTACCCGCGGAGCAGTTCTTC	CASSLVRLAGLPAEQFF
TRBJ2-1	TRBV7-3	.	TRBD2	TGTGCCAGCAGCTCCCGACTAGCTTCCTACAATGAGCAGTTCTTC	CASSSRLASYNEQFF
TRBJ2-2	TRBV7-8	.	.	TGTGCCAGCAGCCGCTCCTTGGCGCTCGGGGAGCTGTTTTTT	CASSRSLALGELFF
TRBJ2-7	TRBV7-9	.	.	TGTGCCAGCAGCTTAGAAGGGACATACTACGAGCAGTACTTC	CASSLEGTYYEQYF
TRBJ2-7	TRBV11-2	.	TRBD2	TGTGCCAGCAGCTTTTCAGCGGGAATGAGTTCCTACGAGCAGTACTTC	CASSFSAGMSSYEQYF
TRBJ1-2	TRBV29-1	.	.	TGCAGCGTCTGGGGGCTCGAGACGGGGTCCTATGGCTACACCTTC	CSVWGLETGSYGYTF
TRBJ2-7	TRBV6-5	.	TRBD2	TGTGCCAGCAGTTACTCGACTAGCATGGGATACGAGCAGTACTTC	CASSYSTSMGYEQYF
TRBJ2-7	TRBV11-2	.	TRBD2	TGTGCCAGCAGCTTGGCGGTAGCGGGAGGGCTAAACGAGCAGTACTTC	CASSLAVAGGLNEQYF
TRBJ1-1	TRBV9	.	TRBD1	TGTGCCAGCAGCGTAATCAAGACAGGGGGCATCACTGAAGCTTTCTTT	CASSVIKTGGITEAFF
TRBJ2-5	TRBV18	.	.	TGTGCCAGCTCACCACTAAAAGAGACCCAGTACTTC	CASSPLKETQYF